This is a list of T cell receptor beta chains from one sample in a study of blood T cell repertoires in COVID-19. TCRdb's copy holds only in-frame clones and misses some; the assay was immunoSEQ multiplex PCR. The sample contains around 110,000 clones, approximately 87% of which appear only once. What was sequenced was peripheral blood. The receptors shown here come from a man aged 25-40 years with acute or convalescent COVID-19. Both conserved end residues are part of each CDR3. A D gene is named only where the DNA matches it firmly. For some rows the clone size is stated as once, few or many, or as a class when expanded; others skip it.

d_call,clone_size,v_call,j_call,cdr3_aa,cdr3_nt
NA,many,TRBV30,TRBJ1-6,CAWSEGYSPLHF,TGTGCCTGGAGTGAGGGGTATTCACCCCTCCACTTT
NA,once,TRBV18,TRBJ2-2,CASSERQNTGELFF,TGTGCCAGCTCTGAGAGGCAGAACACCGGGGAGCTGTTTTTT
TRBD1,NA,TRBV5-5,TRBJ1-2,CASRRGGGMPETTNYGYTF,TGTGCCAGCAGAAGAGGGGGCGGGATGCCCGAGACCACAAACTATGGCTACACCTTC
TRBD2,NA,TRBV7-7,TRBJ2-3,CASSLRREDTQYF,TGTGCTAGCAGCTTAAGGCGGGAGGATACGCAGTATTTT
NA,NA,TRBV6-2/TRBV6-3,TRBJ1-3,CASSYPGNTIYF,TGTGCCAGCAGTTATCCGGGAAACACCATATATTTT
NA,once,TRBV27,TRBJ2-3,CASTRTGWDTQYF,TGTGCCAGCACCCGGACTGGTTGGGATACGCAGTATTTT
TRBD1,few,TRBV24-1,TRBJ1-6,CATSGWGDRGF,TGTGCCACCAGTGGGTGGGGGGACAGGGGATTT
NA,NA,TRBV7-2,TRBJ2-2,CASSLSVTGELFF,TGTGCCAGCAGCTTATCCGTCACCGGGGAGCTGTTTTTT
NA,once,TRBV19,TRBJ2-2,CASSISHQVGELFF,TGTGCCAGTAGTATATCTCACCAGGTCGGGGAGCTGTTTTTT
TRBD2,NA,TRBV5-1,TRBJ2-5,CASSPSGRAKETQYF,TGCGCCAGCAGCCCTAGCGGGAGGGCCAAAGAGACCCAGTACTTC
TRBD2,NA,TRBV4-1,TRBJ2-1,CASSQGGAYNEQFF,TGCGCCAGCAGCCAGGGGGGGGCCTACAATGAGCAGTTCTTC
NA,NA,TRBV7-2,TRBJ2-2,CASSPVLGGFGELFF,TGTGCCAGCAGCCCGGTCCTCGGTGGTTTCGGGGAGCTGTTTTTT
NA,NA,TRBV5-1,TRBJ1-1,CASSLQNIGDTEAFF,TGCGCCAGCAGCTTGCAGAATATCGGGGACACTGAAGCTTTCTTT
NA,NA,TRBV11-2,TRBJ2-2,CASSEPPDREDTGELFF,TGTGCCAGCAGCGAGCCCCCCGACAGGGAGGACACCGGGGAGCTGTTTTTT